This T cell receptor (beta chain) was identified in a study of T cell responses to AZD1222 COVID-19 vaccine. Sequencing was performed with immunoSEQ multiplex PCR; in TCRdb, only in-frame clones are kept and a portion is missing. The table shows about 120,000 clones, with about 90% occurring only once. Germline CDR1 SEHNR, CDR2 FQNEAQ (reference sequence). The V end was cut by 1 base, the J end by 4 bases, with 5 bases between. The length of the CDR3 is 12 residues. This receptor was obtained from an adult in good health. The chain is built from TRBV7-9 and TRBJ2-7; D is uncertain. This sample comprised peripheral blood, obtained on day 0 of AZD1222 vaccination. CDR3 bases: TGTGCCAGCAGCTTAGGGGTGTACGAGCAGTACTTC. Translated: CASSLGVYEQYF. The variable domain in full, with the rest retrieved from reference TRBV7-9 and TRBJ2-7, is DTGVSQNPRHKITKRGQNVTFRCDPISEHNRLYWYRQTLGQGPEFLTYFQNEAQLEKSRLLSDRFSAERPKGSFSTLEIQRTEQGDSAMYLCASSLGVYEQYFGPGTRLTVT.